This TCR beta chain is drawn from a study of shared clonotypes between healthy human individuals. CDR1 MNHEY and CDR2 SVGAGI come from the germline V gene. There are 12 residues in the CDR3. V lost 5 bases and J lost 4, with 8 bases in between. TCRdb's table, derived via immunoSEQ multiplex PCR, lists solely in-frame clones and lacks some. Of some 980,000 clones listed, 70% to 85% are singletons. The receptor comes from a man aged 18 to 29 in good health. The chain links TRBV6-5 to TRBJ1-2; no clear D gene. Sequencing was carried out using memory CD4+ T cells sorted from blood. As to subset: CD45RA-negative fraction. CDR3 DNA: TGTGCCAGCAGTAATGACCTCTATGGCTACACCTTC. It specifies CASSNDLYGYTF.